This T cell receptor (beta chain) derives from a study of radiotherapy plus CTLA-4 blockade in lung cancer. Germline CDR1 and CDR2: SGHNT and YYREEE (reference sequence). Trimming stripped 5 bases from V and 1 base from J, with 6 bases between. The CDR3 extends over 12 amino acids. Repertoires were generated with immunoSEQ multiplex PCR, while TCRdb's copy carries only in-frame clones and drops some. This table has more than 90,000 clones, around 90% appearing once. The sequence was obtained from a human donor with non-small cell lung cancer that progressed on radiotherapy plus ipilimumab. The material sequenced was peripheral blood, taken from a patient treated with radiotherapy plus ipilimumab. The chain carries TRBV5-4 and TRBJ1-2; D may be TRBD1 (6 bases). CDR3 protein: CASRQGNYGYTF. The CDR3 DNA reads as TGTGCCAGCAGACAGGGTAACTATGGCTACACCTTC.